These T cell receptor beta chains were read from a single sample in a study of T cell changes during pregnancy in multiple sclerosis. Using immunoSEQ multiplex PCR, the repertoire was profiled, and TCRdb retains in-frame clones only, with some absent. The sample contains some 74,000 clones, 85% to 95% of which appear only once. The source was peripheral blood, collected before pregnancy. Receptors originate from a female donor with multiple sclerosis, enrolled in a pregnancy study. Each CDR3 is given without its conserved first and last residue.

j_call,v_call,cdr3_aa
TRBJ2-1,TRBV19,ASSIDTAGGPASEQF
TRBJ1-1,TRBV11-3,ASSYQENTEAF
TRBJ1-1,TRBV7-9,ASSPPTGPEAF
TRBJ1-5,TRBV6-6,ASSYGQGRNQPQH
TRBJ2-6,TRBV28,ASSWGDSSSGANVLT
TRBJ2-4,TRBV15,ATSREGGNIQY
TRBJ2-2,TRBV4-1,ASSQVRLAGPGELF
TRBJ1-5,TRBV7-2,ASSFYSNQPQH
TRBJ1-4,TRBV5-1,ASSLNTGTQEKLF
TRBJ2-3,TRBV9,ASSGSPFTRRGTDTQY
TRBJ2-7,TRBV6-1,ASSAAAEGFNEQY
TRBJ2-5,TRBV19,ASSSGKETQY
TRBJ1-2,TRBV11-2,ASSSGQFSRGYT
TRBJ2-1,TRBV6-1,ASSEEGGAGSNEQF
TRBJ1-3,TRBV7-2,ASSATGNSGNTIY
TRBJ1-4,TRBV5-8,ASSPLGWAKEKLF
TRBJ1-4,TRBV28,ASRHLNEKLF
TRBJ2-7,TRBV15,ATSRDTGGEPYEQY
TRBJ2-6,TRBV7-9,ASSPPGQGSGANVLT
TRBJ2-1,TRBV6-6,ASARGQGSGEQF
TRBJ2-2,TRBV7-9,ASSLLRVRSGNSAGELF
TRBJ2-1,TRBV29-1,SVLAGSYNEQF
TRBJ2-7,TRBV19,ASSMFGTSSYEQY
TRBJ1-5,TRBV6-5,ATRDGGAQYQPQH
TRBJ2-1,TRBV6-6,ASAGGGPDNEQF
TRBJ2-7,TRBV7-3,ASSWGQGGEQY
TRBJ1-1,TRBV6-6,ATKNGGIEAF
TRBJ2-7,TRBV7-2,ASSRPAGEQY
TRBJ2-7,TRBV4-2,ASSQGLAGEVYEQY
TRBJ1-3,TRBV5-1,ASSPPGTGNTIY
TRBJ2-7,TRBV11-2,ASSLGERYEQY
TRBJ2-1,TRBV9,ASSVDTGVYNEQF
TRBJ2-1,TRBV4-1,ASSQGGGRAWNEQF
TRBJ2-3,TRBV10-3,AISGGGGGADTQY
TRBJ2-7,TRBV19,ASSIGTDDFYEQY
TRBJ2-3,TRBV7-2,ASREARTQY
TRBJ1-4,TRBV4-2,ASSQEKGQGSEKLF
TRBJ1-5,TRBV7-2,ASSSGTGGWNQPQH
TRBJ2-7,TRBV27,ASSPGTGFEQY
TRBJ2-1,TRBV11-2,ASSLDWSTSGRKYEQF
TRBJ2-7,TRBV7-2,ASSLAWRLAGGAAAYEQY
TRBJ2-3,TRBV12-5,ASGLGEGTDTQY
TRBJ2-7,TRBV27,ASRSPVRDRDDEQY
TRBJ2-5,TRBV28,ASRRAGQETQY
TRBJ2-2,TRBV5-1,ASSLVAGVVSGELF
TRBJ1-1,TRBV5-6,ASSLAGGGAF
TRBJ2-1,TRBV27,ASSSGLAGGSSYNEQF
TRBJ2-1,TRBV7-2,ASSLATRSNEQF
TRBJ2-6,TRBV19,ASSTRQGALISGANVLT